This TCR beta chain was recorded in a study of blood T cell repertoires in COVID-19. Study-level information: PBMCs, B-cell-depleted T cells, or T cells provided the cDNA or gDNA that made up the material.

Methods used by the authors: Researchers report that nucleated cell counts were estimated from reference gene primer amplification. Clones were sequenced by immunoSEQ multiplex PCR, and TCRdb holds only the in-frame ones, with some missing. D and trimming were read from the DNA, whereas the V and J calls and clone size are those reported in that table. The sample records about 160,000 clones, about 88% being singletons. The CDR3 consists of 16 residues. Unmatched junction bases numbered 8, after V lost 0 bases and J lost 7 bases. In germline, CDR1 is KGHSH, CDR2 LQKENI. This receptor was obtained from a man in his fifties or sixties with active or convalescent COVID-19. The chain is built from TRBV18 and TRBJ1-5, with 8 bases lining up with TRBD1. Specimen: peripheral blood. The CDR3 region has the DNA TGTGCCAGCTCACCACCGTCAGGGGGCGGAAGCCAGCCCCAGCATTTT. Encoded protein: CASSPPSGGGSQPQHF.